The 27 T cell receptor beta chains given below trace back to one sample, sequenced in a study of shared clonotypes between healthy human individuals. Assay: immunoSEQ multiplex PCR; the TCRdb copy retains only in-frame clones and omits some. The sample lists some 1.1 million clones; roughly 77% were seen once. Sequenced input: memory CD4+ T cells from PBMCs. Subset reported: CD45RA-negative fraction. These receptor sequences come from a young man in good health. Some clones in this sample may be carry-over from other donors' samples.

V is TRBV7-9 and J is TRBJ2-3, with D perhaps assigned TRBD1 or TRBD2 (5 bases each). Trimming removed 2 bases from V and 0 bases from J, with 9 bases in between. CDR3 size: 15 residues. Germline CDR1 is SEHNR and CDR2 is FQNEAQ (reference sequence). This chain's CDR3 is CASSLLGDSTDTQYF. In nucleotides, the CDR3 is TGTGCCAGCAGCTTATTGGGGGACAGCACAGATACGCAGTATTTT.

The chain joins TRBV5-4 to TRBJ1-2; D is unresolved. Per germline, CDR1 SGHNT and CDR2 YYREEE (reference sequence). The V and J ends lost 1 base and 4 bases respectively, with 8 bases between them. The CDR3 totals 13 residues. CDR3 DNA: TGTGCCAGCAGCTTGAACTCAATCTATGGCTACACCTTC. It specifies CASSLNSIYGYTF.

The CDR3 here is CASSLGGRVRAGELFF. The CDR3 nucleotides read TGTGCCAGCAGCTTGGGGGGACGAGTGAGAGCCGGGGAGCTGTTTTTT. The V and J genes are TRBV5-4 and TRBJ2-2, with D perhaps given as TRBD1 or TRBD2 (5 bases each). CDR3 size: 16 residues. Trimming took 0 bases from V and 6 from J, leaving 15 bases between them. CDR1 is SGHNT and CDR2 is YYREEE in the germline V gene (reference sequence).

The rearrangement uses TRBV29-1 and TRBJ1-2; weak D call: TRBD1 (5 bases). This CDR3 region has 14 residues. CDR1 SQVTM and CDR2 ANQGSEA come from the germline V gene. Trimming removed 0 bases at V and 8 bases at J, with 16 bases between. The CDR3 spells CSVEDRGGPGGYTF. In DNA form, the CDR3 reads TGCAGCGTTGAAGATCGCGGGGGACCGGGGGGCTACACCTTC.

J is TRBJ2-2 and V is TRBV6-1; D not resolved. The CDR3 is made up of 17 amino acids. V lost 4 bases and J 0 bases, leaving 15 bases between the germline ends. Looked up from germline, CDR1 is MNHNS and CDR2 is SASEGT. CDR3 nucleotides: TGTGCCAGCAGTGCGAGCCTGTCAGTCGCGAACACCGGGGAGCTGTTTTTT. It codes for CASSASLSVANTGELFF.

CDR3 in amino acids: CASTWDSLNTGELFF. CDR3 bases: TGTGCCAGCACTTGGGACTCCTTGAACACCGGGGAGCTGTTTTTT. The chain joins TRBV27 to TRBJ2-2, with D tentatively TRBD2 (6 bases). Trimming cost V 7 bases and J 1 base, with 13 bases left between them. This CDR3 has 15 residues. Per the germline V gene, CDR1 is MNHEY and CDR2 is SMNVEV (reference sequence).

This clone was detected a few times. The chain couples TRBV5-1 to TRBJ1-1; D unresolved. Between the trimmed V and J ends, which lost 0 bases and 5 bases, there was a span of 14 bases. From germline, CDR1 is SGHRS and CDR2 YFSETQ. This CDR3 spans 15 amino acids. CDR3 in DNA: TGCGCCAGCAGCTTGGAAGAACCGGGTGGAACTGAAGCTTTCTTT. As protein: CASSLEEPGGTEAFF.

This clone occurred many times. Written as DNA, the CDR3 is TGTGCCAGCAGTTACCCAGGGGCAGTGAATCAGCCCCAGCATTTT. This codes for CASSYPGAVNQPQHF. The V gene is TRBV6-6, the J gene TRBJ1-5; tentatively, D is TRBD1 (6 bases). The CDR3 sequence is 15 residues long. V lost 2 bases to trimming and J lost 4 bases, with 12 bases between them. CDR1 MNHNY and CDR2 SVGAGI come from the germline V gene (reference sequence).

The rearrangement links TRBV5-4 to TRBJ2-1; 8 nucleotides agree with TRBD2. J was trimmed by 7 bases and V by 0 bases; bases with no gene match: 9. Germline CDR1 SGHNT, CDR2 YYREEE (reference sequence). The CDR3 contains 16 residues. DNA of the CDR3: TGTGCCAGCAGCTTGGGGGGACTAGTCAATGGGAATGAGCAGTTCTTC. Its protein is CASSLGGLVNGNEQFF.

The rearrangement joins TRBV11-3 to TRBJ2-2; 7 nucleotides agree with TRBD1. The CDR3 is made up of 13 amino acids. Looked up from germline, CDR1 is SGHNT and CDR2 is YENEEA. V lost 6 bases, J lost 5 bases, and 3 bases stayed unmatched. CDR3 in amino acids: CASSTGVTGELFF. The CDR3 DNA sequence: TGTGCCAGCAGTACAGGGGTGACCGGGGAGCTGTTTTTT.

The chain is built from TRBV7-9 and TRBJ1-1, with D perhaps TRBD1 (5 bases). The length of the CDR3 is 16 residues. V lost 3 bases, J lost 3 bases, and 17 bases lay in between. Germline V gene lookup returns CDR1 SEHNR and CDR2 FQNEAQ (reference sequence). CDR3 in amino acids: CASSLGRVNDYTEAFF. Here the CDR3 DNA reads TGTGCCAGCAGCTTGGGCAGGGTCAATGATTACACTGAAGCTTTCTTT.

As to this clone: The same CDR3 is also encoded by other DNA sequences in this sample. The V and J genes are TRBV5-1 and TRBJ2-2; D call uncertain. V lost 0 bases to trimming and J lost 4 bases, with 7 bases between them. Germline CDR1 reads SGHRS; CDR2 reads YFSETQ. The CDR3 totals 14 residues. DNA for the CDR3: TGCGCCAGCAGCTTGGAGGGCGGCACCGGGGAGCTGTTTTTT. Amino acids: CASSLEGGTGELFF.

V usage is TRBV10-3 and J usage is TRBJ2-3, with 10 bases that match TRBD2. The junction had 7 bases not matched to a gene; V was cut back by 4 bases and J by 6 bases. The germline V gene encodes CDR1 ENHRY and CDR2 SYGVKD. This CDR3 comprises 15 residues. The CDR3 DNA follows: TGTGCCATCAGTGGAGGGACTAGCGCGTCGGATACGCAGTATTTT. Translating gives CAISGGTSASDTQYF.

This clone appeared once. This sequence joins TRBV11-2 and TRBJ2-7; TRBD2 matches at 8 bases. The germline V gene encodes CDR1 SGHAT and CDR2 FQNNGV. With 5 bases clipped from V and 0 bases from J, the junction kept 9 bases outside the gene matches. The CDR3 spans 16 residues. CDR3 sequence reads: CASSLLLAASSYEQYF. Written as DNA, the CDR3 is TGTGCCAGCAGCCTACTACTAGCGGCAAGCTCCTACGAGCAGTACTTC.

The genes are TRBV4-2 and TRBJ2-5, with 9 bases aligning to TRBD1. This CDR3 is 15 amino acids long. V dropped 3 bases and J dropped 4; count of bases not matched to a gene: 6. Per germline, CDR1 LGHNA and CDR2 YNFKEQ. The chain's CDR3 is CASSQGDRERETQYF. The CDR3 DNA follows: TGTGCCAGCAGCCAGGGGGACAGGGAACGAGAGACCCAGTACTTC.

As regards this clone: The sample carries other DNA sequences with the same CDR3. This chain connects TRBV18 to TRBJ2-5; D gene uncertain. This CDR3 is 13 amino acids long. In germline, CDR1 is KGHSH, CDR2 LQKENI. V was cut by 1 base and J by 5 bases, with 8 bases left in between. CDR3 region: CASSPLPSETQYF. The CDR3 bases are TGTGCCAGCTCACCACTCCCCTCTGAGACCCAGTACTTC. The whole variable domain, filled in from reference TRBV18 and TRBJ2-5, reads NAGVMQNPRHLVRRRGQEARLRCSPMKGHSHVYWYRQLPEEGLKFMVYLQKENIIDESGMPKERFSAEFPKEGPSILRIQQVVRGDSAAYFCASSPLPSETQYFGPGTRLLVL.

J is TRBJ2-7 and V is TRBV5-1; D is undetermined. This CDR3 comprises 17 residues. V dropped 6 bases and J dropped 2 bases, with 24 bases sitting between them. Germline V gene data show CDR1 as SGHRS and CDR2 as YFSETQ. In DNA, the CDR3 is TGCGCCAGCACTCCGCTTTCAGGCGCTCTGTCTGCCTACGAGCAGTACTTC. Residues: CASTPLSGALSAYEQYF.

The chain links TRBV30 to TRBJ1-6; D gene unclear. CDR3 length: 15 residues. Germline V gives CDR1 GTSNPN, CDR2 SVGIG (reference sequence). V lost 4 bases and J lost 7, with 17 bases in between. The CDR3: CAWTGGNFQNSPLHF. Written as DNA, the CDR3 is TGTGCCTGGACCGGAGGGAATTTTCAGAATTCACCCCTCCACTTT.

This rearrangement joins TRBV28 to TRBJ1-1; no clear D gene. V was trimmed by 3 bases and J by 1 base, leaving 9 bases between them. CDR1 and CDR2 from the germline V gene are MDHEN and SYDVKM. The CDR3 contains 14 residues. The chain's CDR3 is CASSLEYRNTEAFF. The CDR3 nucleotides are TGTGCCAGCAGTTTGGAGTACAGGAACACTGAAGCTTTCTTT.

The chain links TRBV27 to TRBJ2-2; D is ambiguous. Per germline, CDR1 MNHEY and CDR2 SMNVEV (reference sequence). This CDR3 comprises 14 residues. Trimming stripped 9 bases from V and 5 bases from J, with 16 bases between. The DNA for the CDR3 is TGTGCCAGGGGGATGGGGAAACGGACCGGGGAGCTGTTTTTT. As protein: CARGMGKRTGELFF.

CDR3 loop: CASSLGLAGRGKNIQYF. The DNA of the CDR3 is TGTGCCAGCAGCTTAGGACTAGCGGGAAGGGGTAAAAACATTCAGTACTTC. V is TRBV7-9 and J is TRBJ2-4, with TRBD2 identical over 11 bases. V gave up 1 base and J gave up 4 bases; unmatched junction bases: 6. This CDR3 is built from 17 residues. Germline CDR1 and CDR2: SEHNR and FQNEAQ (reference sequence).

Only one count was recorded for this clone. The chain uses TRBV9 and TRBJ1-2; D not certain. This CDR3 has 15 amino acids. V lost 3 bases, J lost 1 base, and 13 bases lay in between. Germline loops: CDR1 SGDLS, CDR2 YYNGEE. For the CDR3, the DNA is TGTGCCAGCAGCGACCCGAGGCGGGGTAACTATGGCTACACCTTC. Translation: CASSDPRRGNYGYTF. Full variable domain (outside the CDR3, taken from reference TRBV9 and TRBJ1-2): DSGVTQTPKHLITATGQRVTLRCSPRSGDLSVYWYQQSLDQGLQFLIQYYNGEERAKGNILERFSAQQFPDLHSELNLSSLELGDSALYFCASSDPRRGNYGYTFGSGTRLTVV.

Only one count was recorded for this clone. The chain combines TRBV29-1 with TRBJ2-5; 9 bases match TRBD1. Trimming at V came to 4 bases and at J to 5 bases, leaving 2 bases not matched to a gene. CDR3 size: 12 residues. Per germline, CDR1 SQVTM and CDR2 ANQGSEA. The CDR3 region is CSVGTGAETQYF. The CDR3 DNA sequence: TGCAGCGTTGGGACAGGGGCTGAGACCCAGTACTTC. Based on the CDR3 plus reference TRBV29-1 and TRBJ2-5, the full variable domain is SAVISQKPSRDICQRGTSLTIQCQVDSQVTMMFWYRQQPGQSLTLIATANQGSEATYESGFVIDKFPISRPNLTFSTLTVSNMSPEDSSIYLCSVGTGAETQYFGPGTRLLVL.

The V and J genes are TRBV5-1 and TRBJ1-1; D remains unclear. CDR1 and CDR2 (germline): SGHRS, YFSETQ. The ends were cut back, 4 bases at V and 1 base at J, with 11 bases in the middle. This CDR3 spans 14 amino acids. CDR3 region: CASSVTTGNTEAFF. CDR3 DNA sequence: TGCGCCAGCAGCGTAACAACGGGGAACACTGAAGCTTTCTTT.

The CDR3 protein is CAWSARQAVPFYGYTF. The CDR3 bases are TGTGCCTGGAGTGCTAGACAGGCGGTTCCTTTTTATGGCTACACCTTC. This chain joins TRBV30 and TRBJ1-2; TRBD1 is a possible D gene (6 bases). Germline assignment: CDR1 GTSNPN and CDR2 SVGIG (reference sequence). There are 16 residues in the CDR3. V lost 1 base to trimming and J lost 5 bases, with 20 bases between them. Full variable domain (rest looked up from reference TRBV30 and TRBJ1-2): SQTIHQWPATLVQPVGSPLSLECTVEGTSNPNLYWYRQAAGRGLQLLFYSVGIGQISSEVPQNLSASRPQDRQFILSSKKLLLSDSGFYLCAWSARQAVPFYGYTFGSGTRLTVV.

CDR3 coding DNA: TGTGCCAGCAGCTTAGTGGGTACGGGGATAGGTGAAAAACTGTTTTTT. As protein: CASSLVGTGIGEKLFF. The chain employs TRBV7-8 and TRBJ1-4; D ambiguous. The CDR3 is made up of 16 amino acids. CDR1 and CDR2 from the germline V gene are SGHVS and FQNEAQ. Trimming stripped 1 base from V and 7 bases from J, with 16 bases between. The full variable domain, its missing parts supplied by reference TRBV7-8 and TRBJ1-4, is GAGVSQSPRYKVAKRGQDVALRCDPISGHVSLFWYQQALGQGPEFLTYFQNEAQLDKSGLPSDRFFAERPEGSVSTLKIQRTQQEDSAVYLCASSLVGTGIGEKLFFGSGTQLSVL.

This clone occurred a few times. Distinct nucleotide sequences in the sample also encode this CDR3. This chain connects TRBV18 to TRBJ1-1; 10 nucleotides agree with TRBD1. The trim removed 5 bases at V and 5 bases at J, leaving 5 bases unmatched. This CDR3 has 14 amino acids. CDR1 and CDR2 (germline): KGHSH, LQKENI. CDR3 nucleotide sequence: TGTGCCAGCTCAGAGACAGGGGGCGATACTGAAGCTTTCTTT. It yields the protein CASSETGGDTEAFF.